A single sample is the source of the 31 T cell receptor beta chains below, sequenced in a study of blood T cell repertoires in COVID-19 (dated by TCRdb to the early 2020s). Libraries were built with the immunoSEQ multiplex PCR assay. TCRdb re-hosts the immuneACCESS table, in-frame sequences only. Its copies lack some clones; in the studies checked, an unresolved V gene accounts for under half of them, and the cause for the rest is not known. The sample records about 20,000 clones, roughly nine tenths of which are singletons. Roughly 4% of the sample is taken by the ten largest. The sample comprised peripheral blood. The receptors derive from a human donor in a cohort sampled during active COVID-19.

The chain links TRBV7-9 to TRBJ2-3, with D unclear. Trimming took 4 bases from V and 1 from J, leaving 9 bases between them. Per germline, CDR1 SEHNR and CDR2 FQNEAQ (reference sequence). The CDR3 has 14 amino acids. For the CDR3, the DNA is TGTGCCAGCAGCTCCGACATAGGCACAGATACGCAGTATTTT. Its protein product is CASSSDIGTDTQYF. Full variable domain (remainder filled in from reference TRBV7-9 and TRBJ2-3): DTGVSQNPRHKITKRGQNVTFRCDPISEHNRLYWYRQTLGQGPEFLTYFQNEAQLEKSRLLSDRFSAERPKGSFSTLEIQRTEQGDSAMYLCASSSDIGTDTQYFGPGTRLTVL.

The CDR3 reads CASSPGPATEAFF. The CDR3 DNA is TGTGCCAGCAGCCCAGGTCCCGCCACTGAAGCTTTCTTT. This sequence joins TRBV3-1 (or the pseudogene TRBV3-2) and TRBJ1-1, with no clear D. The CDR3 length is 13 residues. Trimming cost V 4 bases and J 4 bases, with 10 bases left between them. From germline, CDR1 is LGHDT and CDR2 YNNKEL (reference sequence).

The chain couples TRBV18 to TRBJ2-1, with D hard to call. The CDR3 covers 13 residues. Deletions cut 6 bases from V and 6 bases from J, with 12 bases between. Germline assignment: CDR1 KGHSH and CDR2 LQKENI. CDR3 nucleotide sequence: TGTGCCAGCTCCAAAGTAAGCTCCAATGAGCAGTTCTTC. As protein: CASSKVSSNEQFF.

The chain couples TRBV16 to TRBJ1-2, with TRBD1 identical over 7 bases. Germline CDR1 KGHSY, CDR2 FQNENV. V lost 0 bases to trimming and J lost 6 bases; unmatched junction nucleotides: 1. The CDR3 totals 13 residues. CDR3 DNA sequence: TGTGCCAGCAGCCAATCAAGGGGGCATGGCTACACCTTC. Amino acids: CASSQSRGHGYTF.

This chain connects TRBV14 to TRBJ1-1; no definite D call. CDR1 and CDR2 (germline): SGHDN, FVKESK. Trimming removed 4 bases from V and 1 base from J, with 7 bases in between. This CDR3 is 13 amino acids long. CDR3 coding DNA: TGTGCCAGCAGCCTTAGTGAGAACACTGAAGCTTTCTTT. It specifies CASSLSENTEAFF. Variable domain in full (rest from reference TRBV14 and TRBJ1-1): EAGVTQFPSHSVIEKGQTVTLRCDPISGHDNLYWYRRVMGKEIKFLLHFVKESKQDESGMPNNRFLAERTGGTYSTLKVQPAELEDSGVYFCASSLSENTEAFFGQGTRLTVV.

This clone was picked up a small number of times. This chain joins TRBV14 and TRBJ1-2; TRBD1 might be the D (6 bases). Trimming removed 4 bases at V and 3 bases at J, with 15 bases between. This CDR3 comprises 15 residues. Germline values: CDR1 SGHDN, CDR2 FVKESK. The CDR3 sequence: CASSLYRDIYYGYTF. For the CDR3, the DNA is TGTGCCAGCAGCCTGTACCGGGACATCTACTATGGCTACACCTTC.

This CDR3 is CASSLLAGALWGQFF. The CDR3 DNA reads TGCGCCAGCAGCCTTCTAGCGGGGGCCCTCTGGGGGCAGTTCTTC. The genes are TRBV4-1 and TRBJ2-1; 10 bases match TRBD2. CDR3 length equals 15 residues. CDR1 is MGHRA and CDR2 is YSYEKL in the germline V gene. J lost 12 bases, V lost 4 bases, and 12 bases had no gene match.

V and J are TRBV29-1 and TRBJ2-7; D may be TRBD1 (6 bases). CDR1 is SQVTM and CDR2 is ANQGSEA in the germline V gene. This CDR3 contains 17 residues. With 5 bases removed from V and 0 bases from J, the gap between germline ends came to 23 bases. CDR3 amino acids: CSVTLGQPRRSSYEQYF. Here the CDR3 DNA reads TGCAGCGTTACACTAGGACAGCCTCGACGGAGCTCCTACGAGCAGTACTTC.

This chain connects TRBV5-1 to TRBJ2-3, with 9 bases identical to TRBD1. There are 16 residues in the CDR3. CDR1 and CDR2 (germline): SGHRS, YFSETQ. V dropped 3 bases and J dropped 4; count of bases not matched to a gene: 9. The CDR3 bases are TGCGCCAGCAGCTCCACCGGGACAGGGTGGTCAGATACGCAGTATTTT. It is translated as CASSSTGTGWSDTQYF. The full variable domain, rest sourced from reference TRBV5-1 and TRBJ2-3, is KAGVTQTPRYLIKTRGQQVTLSCSPISGHRSVSWYQQTPGQGLQFLFEYFSETQRNKGNFPGRFSGRQFSNSRSEMNVSTLELGDSALYLCASSSTGTGWSDTQYFGPGTRLTVL.

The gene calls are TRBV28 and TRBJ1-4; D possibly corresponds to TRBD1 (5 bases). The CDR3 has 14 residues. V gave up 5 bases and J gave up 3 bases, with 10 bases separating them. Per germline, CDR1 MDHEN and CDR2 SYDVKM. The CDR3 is CASSPPGANEKLFF. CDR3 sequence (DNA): TGTGCCAGCAGTCCCCCGGGGGCTAATGAAAAACTGTTTTTT.

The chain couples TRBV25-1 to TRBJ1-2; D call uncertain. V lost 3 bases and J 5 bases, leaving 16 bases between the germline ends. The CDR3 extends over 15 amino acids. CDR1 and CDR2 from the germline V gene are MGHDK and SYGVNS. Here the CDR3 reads CASSDPDKSGYGYTF. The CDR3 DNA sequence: TGTGCCAGCAGTGACCCGGATAAATCCGGGTATGGCTACACCTTC.

This CDR3 reads CAWSTSGNTIYF. The CDR3 DNA follows: TGTGCCTGGAGTACATCTGGAAACACCATATATTTT. The rearrangement links TRBV30 to TRBJ1-3; D unresolved. Germline loops: CDR1 GTSNPN, CDR2 SVGIG (reference sequence). CDR3 length: 12 residues. The V and J ends lost 2 bases and 1 base respectively, with 3 bases between them.

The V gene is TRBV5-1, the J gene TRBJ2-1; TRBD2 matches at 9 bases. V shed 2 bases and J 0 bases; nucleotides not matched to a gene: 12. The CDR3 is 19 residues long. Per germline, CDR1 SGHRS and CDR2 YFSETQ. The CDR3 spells CASSFRGSGGLSSYNEQFF. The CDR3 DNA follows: TGCGCCAGCAGCTTCCGGGGTAGCGGGGGCCTAAGCTCCTACAATGAGCAGTTCTTC.

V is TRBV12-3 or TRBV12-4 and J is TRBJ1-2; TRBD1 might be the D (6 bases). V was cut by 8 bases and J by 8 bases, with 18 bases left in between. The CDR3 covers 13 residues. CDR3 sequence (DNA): TGTGCCAGCCCACCGCCCGACAGGTCAGGCTACACCTTC. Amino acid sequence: CASPPPDRSGYTF.

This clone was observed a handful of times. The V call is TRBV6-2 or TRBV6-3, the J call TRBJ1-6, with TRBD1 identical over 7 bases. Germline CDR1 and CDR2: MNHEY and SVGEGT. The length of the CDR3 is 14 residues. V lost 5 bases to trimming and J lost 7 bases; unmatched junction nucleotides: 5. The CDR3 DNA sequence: TGTGCCAGCAGTCTGGGACAGTTAAATTCACCCCTCCACTTT. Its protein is CASSLGQLNSPLHF.

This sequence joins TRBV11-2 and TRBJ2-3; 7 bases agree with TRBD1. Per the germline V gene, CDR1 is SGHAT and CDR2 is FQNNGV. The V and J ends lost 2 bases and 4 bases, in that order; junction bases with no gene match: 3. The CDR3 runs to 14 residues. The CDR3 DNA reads TGTGCCAGCAGCTTAAGCAGGGGGTCAGATACGCAGTATTTT. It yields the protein CASSLSRGSDTQYF.

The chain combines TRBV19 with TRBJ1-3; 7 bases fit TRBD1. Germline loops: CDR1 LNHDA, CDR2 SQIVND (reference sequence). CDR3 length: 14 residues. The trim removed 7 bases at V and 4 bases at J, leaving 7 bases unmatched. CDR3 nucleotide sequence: TGTGCCAGTATGCGGGACAGCGAAGGAAACACCATATATTTT. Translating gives CASMRDSEGNTIYF.

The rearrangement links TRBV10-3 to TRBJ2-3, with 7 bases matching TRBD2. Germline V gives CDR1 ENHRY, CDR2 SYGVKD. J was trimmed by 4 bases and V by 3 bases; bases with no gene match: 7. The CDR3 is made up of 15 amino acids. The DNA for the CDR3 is TGTGCCATCAGTGATGGCGGGAGCATAGCAGATACGCAGTATTTT. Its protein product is CAISDGGSIADTQYF.

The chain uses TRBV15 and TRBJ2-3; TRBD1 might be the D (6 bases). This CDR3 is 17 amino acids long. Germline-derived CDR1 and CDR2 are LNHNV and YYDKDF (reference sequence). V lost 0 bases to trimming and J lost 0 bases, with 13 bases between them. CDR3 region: CATSRDRQAGSTDTQYF. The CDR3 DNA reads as TGTGCCACCAGCAGAGACCGACAGGCAGGGAGCACAGATACGCAGTATTTT.

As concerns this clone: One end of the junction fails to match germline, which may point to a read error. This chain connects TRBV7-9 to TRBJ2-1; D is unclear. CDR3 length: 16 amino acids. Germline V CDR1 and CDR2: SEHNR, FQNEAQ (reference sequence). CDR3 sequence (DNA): TGTGTCAGCAGCCCACGCCCCACTCCATCCTACAATGAGCAGTTCTTC. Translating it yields CVSSPRPTPSYNEQFF.

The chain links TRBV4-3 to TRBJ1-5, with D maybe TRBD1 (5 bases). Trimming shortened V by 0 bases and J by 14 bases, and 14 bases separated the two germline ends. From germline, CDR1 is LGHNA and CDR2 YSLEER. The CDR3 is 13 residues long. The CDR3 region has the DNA TGCGCCAGCAGCCAAGATGCTTTGACAGCCAAGCATTTT. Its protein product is CASSQDALTAKHF.

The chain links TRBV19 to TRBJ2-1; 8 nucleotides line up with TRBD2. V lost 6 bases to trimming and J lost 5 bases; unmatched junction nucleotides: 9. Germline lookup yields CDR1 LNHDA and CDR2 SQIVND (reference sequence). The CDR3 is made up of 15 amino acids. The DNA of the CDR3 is TGTGCCAGTAGATTGGGACTAGTCGGCAACAATGAGCAGTTCTTC. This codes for CASRLGLVGNNEQFF.

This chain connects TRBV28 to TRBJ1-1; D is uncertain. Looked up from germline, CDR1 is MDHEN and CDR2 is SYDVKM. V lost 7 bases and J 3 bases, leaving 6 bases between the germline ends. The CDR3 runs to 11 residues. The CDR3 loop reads CASIGDTEAFF. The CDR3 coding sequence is TGTGCCAGCATCGGGGACACTGAAGCTTTCTTT.

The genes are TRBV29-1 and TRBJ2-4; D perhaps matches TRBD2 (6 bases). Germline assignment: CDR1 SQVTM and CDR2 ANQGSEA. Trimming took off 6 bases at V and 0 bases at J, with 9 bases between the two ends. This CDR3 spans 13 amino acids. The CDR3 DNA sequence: TGCAGCGTAGTGGGGGGAGCCAAAAACATTCAGTACTTC. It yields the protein CSVVGGAKNIQYF.

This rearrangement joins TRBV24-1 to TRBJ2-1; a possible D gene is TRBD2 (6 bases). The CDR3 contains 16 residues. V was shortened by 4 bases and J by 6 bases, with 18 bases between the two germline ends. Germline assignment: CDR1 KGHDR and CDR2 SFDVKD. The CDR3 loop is CATSEDGTPGGNEQFF. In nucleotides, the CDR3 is TGTGCCACCAGTGAGGATGGGACTCCCGGGGGCAATGAGCAGTTCTTC.

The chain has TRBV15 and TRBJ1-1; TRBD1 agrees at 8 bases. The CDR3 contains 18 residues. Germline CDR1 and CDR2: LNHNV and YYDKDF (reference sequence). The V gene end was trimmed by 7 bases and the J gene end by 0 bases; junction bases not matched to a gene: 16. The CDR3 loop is CATTPAGQGIRMNTEAFF. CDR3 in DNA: TGTGCCACCACCCCTGCTGGACAGGGAATCAGGATGAACACTGAAGCTTTCTTT.

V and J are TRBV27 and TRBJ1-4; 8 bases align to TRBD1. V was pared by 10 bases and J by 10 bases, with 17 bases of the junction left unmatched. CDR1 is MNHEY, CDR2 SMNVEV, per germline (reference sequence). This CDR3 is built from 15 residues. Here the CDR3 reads CATMGTGRRIGKLFF. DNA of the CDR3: TGTGCCACCATGGGGACAGGCCGCAGGATTGGAAAACTGTTTTTT.

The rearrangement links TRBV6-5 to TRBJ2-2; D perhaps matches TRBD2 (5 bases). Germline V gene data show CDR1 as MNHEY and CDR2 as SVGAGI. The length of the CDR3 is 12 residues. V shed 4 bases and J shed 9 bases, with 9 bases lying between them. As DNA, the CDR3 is TGTGCCAGCAGTTTGGGAGCCCGGGAGCTGTTTTTT. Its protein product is CASSLGARELFF.

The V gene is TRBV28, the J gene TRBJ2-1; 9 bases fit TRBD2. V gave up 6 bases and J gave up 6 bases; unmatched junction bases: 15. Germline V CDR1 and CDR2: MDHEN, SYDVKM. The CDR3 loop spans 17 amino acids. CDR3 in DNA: TGTGCCAGCAGCCCTAGCGGGGTAAGGTGGGGCCCCAATGAGCAGTTCTTC. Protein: CASSPSGVRWGPNEQFF.

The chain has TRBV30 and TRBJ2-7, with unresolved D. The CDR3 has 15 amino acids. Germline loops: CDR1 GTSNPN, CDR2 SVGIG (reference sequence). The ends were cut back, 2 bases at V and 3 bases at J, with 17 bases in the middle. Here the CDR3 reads CAWSTPARLNYEQYF. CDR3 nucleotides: TGTGCCTGGAGTACCCCGGCCAGGTTGAACTACGAGCAGTACTTC.

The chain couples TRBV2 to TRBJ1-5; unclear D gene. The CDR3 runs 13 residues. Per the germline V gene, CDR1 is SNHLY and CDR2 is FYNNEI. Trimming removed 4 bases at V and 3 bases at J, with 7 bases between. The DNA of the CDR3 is TGTGCCAGCAGTGGAGGTCCCAATCAGCCCCAGCATTTT. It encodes CASSGGPNQPQHF.